The 27 T cell receptor beta chains given below trace back to one sample, sequenced in a study of radiotherapy plus CTLA-4 blockade in lung cancer. Profiled with immunoSEQ multiplex PCR; TCRdb holds only in-frame clones, not every one. Among 50,000 to 75,000 clones listed, approximately 80% were seen once. The starting material was peripheral blood, obtained from a patient treated with radiotherapy plus ipilimumab. The receptors were gathered from a human donor with non-small cell lung cancer who had a complete response to radiotherapy plus ipilimumab.

The V call is TRBV29-1, the J call TRBJ2-7; 9 bases fit TRBD1. CDR1 is SQVTM, CDR2 ANQGSEA, per germline. The V and J ends lost 4 bases and 4 bases, in that order; junction bases with no gene match: 5. There are 13 residues in the CDR3. CDR3 nucleotides: TGCAGCGTTGGGACAGGGGAAAGTTACGAGCAGTACTTC. Translation: CSVGTGESYEQYF.

The chain employs TRBV5-6 and TRBJ2-3, with D possibly matching TRBD1 (7 bases). Trimming took off 4 bases at V and 6 bases at J, with 15 bases between the two ends. The germline V gene has CDR1 SGHDT and CDR2 YYEEEE. The CDR3 has 14 amino acids. The CDR3 region is CASSRGTVRDTQYF. CDR3 coding DNA: TGTGCCAGCAGCCGGGGGACAGTTCGGGATACGCAGTATTTT.

The V and J genes are TRBV7-2 and TRBJ1-1; D unresolved. Germline-derived CDR1 and CDR2 are SGHTA and FQGNSA. V lost 1 base and J 0 bases, leaving 6 bases between the germline ends. This CDR3 is 14 amino acids long. DNA for the CDR3: TGTGCCAGCAGCTTAGTCCTAATGAACACTGAAGCTTTCTTT. Translated, it gives CASSLVLMNTEAFF.

This chain links TRBV25-1 with TRBJ2-1; 7 nucleotides agree with TRBD1. V was clipped by 3 bases and J by 8 bases; unmatched bases: 10. The CDR3 spans 15 residues. Germline values: CDR1 MGHDK, CDR2 SYGVNS. CDR3 bases: TGTGCCAGCAGTGATGACCTGAACAGGGGAGATGAGCAGTTCTTC. Amino acid sequence: CASSDDLNRGDEQFF.

This chain uses TRBV29-1 with TRBJ2-1, with 10 bases fitting TRBD1. From germline, CDR1 is SQVTM and CDR2 ANQGSEA. J was trimmed by 10 bases and V by 3 bases; bases with no gene match: 3. This CDR3 contains 12 residues. CDR3 region: CSVDDRGLEQFF. CDR3 DNA: TGCAGCGTTGATGACAGGGGGCTCGAGCAGTTCTTC.

The CDR3 spells CASSLAGGGNRKSHEAFF. In nucleotides, the CDR3 is TGCGCCAGCAGCTTGGCCGGGGGCGGCAACAGGAAGAGCCACGAAGCTTTCTTT. J is TRBJ1-1 and V is TRBV5-1, with D possibly TRBD1 on 6 matching bases. The germline V gene encodes CDR1 SGHRS and CDR2 YFSETQ. The CDR3 length is 18 residues. Trimming removed 0 bases at V and 8 bases at J, with 26 bases between.

This clone has more than one count but fewer than ten. Its ends do not fully match the called genes, so a read error is possible. The V gene is TRBV7-7, the J gene TRBJ1-3; maybe TRBD1 (6 bases). The CDR3 is 14 amino acids. Germline values: CDR1 SSHAT, CDR2 FNYEAQ (reference sequence). The CDR3 nucleotides read TGTGCTAGCAGCCGGGACATCTGGAGCCACACCATATATTTT. This encodes CASSRDIWSHTIYF.

This clone appeared a single time. The chain is built from TRBV7-8 and TRBJ1-4; D is uncertain. V lost 2 bases and J lost 8, with 18 bases in between. Per germline, CDR1 SGHVS and CDR2 FQNEAQ. This CDR3 is built from 16 residues. In DNA, the CDR3 is TGTGCCAGCAGCTTAATGGCCGCGAGTGAGTGGGAAAAACTGTTTTTT. As protein: CASSLMAASEWEKLFF.

Written as DNA, the CDR3 is TGTGCCTGGAGTCCAGGCTCTGGAAACACCATATATTTT. Translating gives CAWSPGSGNTIYF. The chain is built from TRBV30 and TRBJ1-3, with D unresolved. Germline V gene lookup returns CDR1 GTSNPN and CDR2 SVGIG (reference sequence). There are 13 residues in the CDR3. V was trimmed by 2 bases and J by 0 bases, leaving 5 bases between them.

The V call is TRBV14, the J call TRBJ2-7; 8 bases match TRBD1. V lost 3 bases and J lost 5; bases outside the gene matches: 3. This CDR3 region has 13 residues. Germline CDR1 is SGHDN and CDR2 is FVKESK. DNA for the CDR3: TGTGCCAGCAGCCATACAGGGGGACACGAGCAGTACGTC. Its protein is CASSHTGGHEQYV.

The rearrangement joins TRBV25-1 to TRBJ1-2, with 9 nucleotides matching TRBD1. The junction had 8 bases not matched to a gene; V was cut back by 7 bases and J by 8 bases. The CDR3 length is 13 residues. Germline values: CDR1 MGHDK, CDR2 SYGVNS. CDR3 sequence reads: CASTPGQGGGYTF. The CDR3 bases are TGTGCCAGCACCCCGGGACAGGGCGGCGGCTACACCTTC.

This clone was seen more than once but under ten times. The V and J genes are TRBV27 and TRBJ2-7; perhaps TRBD2 as D (6 bases). Germline V gene lookup returns CDR1 MNHEY and CDR2 SMNVEV (reference sequence). V dropped 3 bases and J dropped 4 bases, with 10 bases sitting between them. The CDR3 contains 13 residues. The CDR3 here is CASSLGGEYEQYF. CDR3 sequence (DNA): TGTGCCAGCAGTTTGGGGGGAGAATACGAGCAGTACTTC.

The gene calls are TRBV5-1 and TRBJ1-5; weak D call: TRBD1 (5 bases). Trimming cost V 4 bases and J 0 bases, with 17 bases left between them. The CDR3 has 17 amino acids. The germline V gene encodes CDR1 SGHRS and CDR2 YFSETQ. CDR3 sequence: CASSPTGDSYSNQPQHF. The CDR3 DNA sequence: TGCGCCAGCAGCCCGACCGGTGACAGTTATAGCAATCAGCCCCAGCATTTT.

This chain uses TRBV30 with TRBJ2-5; no clear D. The CDR3 runs to 11 residues. Germline CDR1 reads GTSNPN; CDR2 reads SVGIG (reference sequence). Trimming removed 5 bases at V and 4 bases at J, with 8 bases between. CDR3 in DNA: TGTGCCTGGGCCCTGGGAGAGACCCAGTACTTC. Residues: CAWALGETQYF.

V is TRBV5-1 and J is TRBJ2-1, with 10 bases aligning to TRBD1. The germline CDR1 and CDR2 sequences are SGHRS and YFSETQ. The J segment lost 8 bases and the V segment lost 4 bases, leaving 6 bases of the junction unmatched. The CDR3 length is 14 residues. The CDR3, as DNA: TGCGCCAGCAGCCCCCGGGACAGGGGATATGAGCAGTTCTTC. Its protein product is CASSPRDRGYEQFF.

This chain uses TRBV23-1 with TRBJ2-5; 10 bases agree with TRBD1. TRBV23-1 is known as an ORF, though its function is uncertain. Unmatched junction bases numbered 7, after V lost 5 bases and J lost 4 bases. The CDR3 covers 15 residues. The CDR3 loop reads CASSIRDRGAETQYF. The DNA of the CDR3 is TGCGCCAGCAGTATACGGGACAGGGGAGCAGAGACCCAGTACTTC.

This clone was detected once. This chain uses TRBV6-5 with TRBJ2-2; tentatively, D is TRBD1 (5 bases). This CDR3 region has 14 residues. With 6 bases removed from V and 6 bases from J, the gap between germline ends came to 14 bases. Per germline, CDR1 MNHEY and CDR2 SVGAGI. CDR3 sequence: CASRAPGIAGELFF. CDR3 in DNA: TGTGCCAGCAGGGCTCCAGGGATCGCCGGGGAGCTGTTTTTT.

J is TRBJ1-2 and V is TRBV11-2; perhaps TRBD1 as D (5 bases). Trimming left V 4 bases short and J 6 bases short, with 21 bases between. CDR1 and CDR2 from the germline V gene are SGHAT and FQNNGV. CDR3 size: 16 residues. The CDR3 sequence is CASSSLWGGETDGYTF. CDR3 nucleotide sequence: TGTGCCAGCAGCTCCCTATGGGGGGGGGAGACGGATGGCTACACCTTC.

This sequence joins TRBV30 and TRBJ1-6; 8 bases are a match to TRBD1. V dropped 2 bases and J dropped 7; count of bases not matched to a gene: 7. This CDR3 region has 15 residues. CDR1 and CDR2 (germline): GTSNPN, SVGIG (reference sequence). This CDR3 is CAWSLPDRGNSPLHF. Written as DNA, the CDR3 is TGTGCCTGGAGTCTTCCCGACAGGGGAAATTCACCCCTCCACTTT.

This clone showed up just once. This chain connects TRBV30 to TRBJ2-3, with D uncertain. Germline V lookup: CDR1 GTSNPN, CDR2 SVGIG (reference sequence). The length of the CDR3 is 14 residues. Trimming cost V 0 bases and J 4 bases, with 11 bases left between them. The DNA for the CDR3 is TGTGCCTGGAGTGTAGGGTCAAGTTCAGATACGCAGTATTTT. Protein product: CAWSVGSSSDTQYF. Full variable domain (missing parts from reference TRBV30 and TRBJ2-3): SQTIHQWPATLVQPVGSPLSLECTVEGTSNPNLYWYRQAAGRGLQLLFYSVGIGQISSEVPQNLSASRPQDRQFILSSKKLLLSDSGFYLCAWSVGSSSDTQYFGPGTRLTVL.

The V and J genes are TRBV27 and TRBJ2-1, with D perhaps matching TRBD1 or TRBD2 (6 bases each). With 6 bases removed from V and 5 bases from J, the gap between germline ends came to 20 bases. Per germline, CDR1 MNHEY and CDR2 SMNVEV (reference sequence). The CDR3 totals 16 residues. For the CDR3, the DNA is TGTGCCAGCAGCTTACCGGGCCGGGGGCCTAACAATGAGCAGTTCTTC. This codes for CASSLPGRGPNNEQFF.

This clone was seen a handful of times. CDR3 DNA sequence: TGTGCCAGCGGATCTTCTCAGCCCCAGCATTTT. This encodes CASGSSQPQHF. V gene TRBV7-9 combines with J gene TRBJ1-5; D remains ambiguous. The CDR3 runs 11 residues. V shed 8 bases and J shed 6 bases, with 8 bases lying between them. Germline-derived CDR1 and CDR2 are SEHNR and FQNEAQ (reference sequence).

The chain recombines TRBV7-9 with TRBJ1-6; D is perhaps TRBD1 (6 bases). Germline V gives CDR1 SEHNR, CDR2 FQNEAQ (reference sequence). Trimming pared 3 bases from V and 9 bases from J, leaving 18 bases between. This CDR3 comprises 16 residues. CDR3: CASSFAQGNLGSPLHF. CDR3 sequence (DNA): TGTGCCAGCAGCTTTGCACAGGGTAATCTTGGTTCACCCCTCCACTTT.

V is TRBV5-6 and J is TRBJ2-3; 11 bases agree with TRBD2. Germline V lookup: CDR1 SGHDT, CDR2 YYEEEE. This CDR3 has 16 amino acids. Unmatched junction bases numbered 6, after V lost 4 bases and J lost 2 bases. Written as DNA, the CDR3 is TGTGCCAGCAGCCTGAGACTAGCGGGGTCCACAGATACGCAGTATTTT. Encoded protein: CASSLRLAGSTDTQYF.

This chain joins TRBV2 and TRBJ2-7; 7 nucleotides match TRBD1. Germline V gene lookup returns CDR1 SNHLY and CDR2 FYNNEI. This CDR3 spans 11 amino acids. After removal of 8 bases from V and 7 bases from J, the junction contained 5 bases not matched to a gene. CDR3 DNA sequence: TGTGCCAGCCGACAGGGATATGAGCAGTACTTC. Encoded protein: CASRQGYEQYF.

This clone appeared a few times. J is TRBJ2-7 and V is TRBV9; D not resolved. This CDR3 spans 14 amino acids. V was cut by 1 base and J by 0 bases, with 8 bases left in between. In germline, CDR1 is SGDLS, CDR2 YYNGEE. The CDR3, as DNA: TGTGCCAGCAGCGTAACCGGCTCCTCCTACGAGCAGTACTTC. It specifies CASSVTGSSYEQYF.

V is TRBV21-1 and J is TRBJ1-2. TRBV21-1 is tagged as a pseudogene. CDR3 size: 13 residues. In DNA form, the CDR3 reads TGTGCCAGCAGCATCCGAGAAGACGGGGGCTACACCTTC. Its translation is CASSIREDGGYTF.